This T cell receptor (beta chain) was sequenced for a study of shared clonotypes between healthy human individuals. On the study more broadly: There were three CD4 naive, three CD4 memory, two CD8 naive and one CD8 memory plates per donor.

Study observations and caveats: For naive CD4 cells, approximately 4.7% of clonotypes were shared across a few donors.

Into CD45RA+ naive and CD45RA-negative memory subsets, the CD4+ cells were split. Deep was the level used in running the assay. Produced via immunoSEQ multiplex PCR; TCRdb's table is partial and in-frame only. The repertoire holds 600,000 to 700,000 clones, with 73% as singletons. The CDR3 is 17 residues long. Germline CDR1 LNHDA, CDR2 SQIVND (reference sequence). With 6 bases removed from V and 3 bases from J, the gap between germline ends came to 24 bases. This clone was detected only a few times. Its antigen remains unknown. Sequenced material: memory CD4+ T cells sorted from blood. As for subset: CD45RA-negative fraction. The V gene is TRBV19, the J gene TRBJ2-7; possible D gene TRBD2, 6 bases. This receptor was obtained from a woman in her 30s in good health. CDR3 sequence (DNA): TGTGCCAGTAGCCGGGAGAGCATCGTGGTTGGATACTACGAGCAGTACTTC. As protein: CASSRESIVVGYYEQYF.